The rows below give T cell receptor beta chains drawn from one sample of a study of CD8 T cells in Susac syndrome. One entry per CDR3 protein results from TCRdb running MiXCR on the immunoSEQ multiplex PCR reads. The table has about 76,000 distinct CDR3 sequences, roughly 91% seen once; the top ten hold roughly 0.49%. Sequencing used CD8+ T cells from PBMCs. The receptors were gathered from a human donor with multiple sclerosis. The CDR3 runs from the conserved cysteine through the conserved F or W. The order of the fields is clone size, J gene, V gene, D gene, CDR3 DNA, CDR3 protein. D genes are given only for firm matches. Some rows mark clone size as missing; the rest say once, few, many or name a class of expanded clone.

abundance: .
j_gene: TRBJ1-1
v_gene: TRBV6-5
d_gene: TRBD1
CDR3nt: TGTGCCAGCAGTTACCTTCAGACAGGGCCCACTGAAGCTTTCTTT
CDR3aa: CASSYLQTGPTEAFF

abundance: .
j_gene: TRBJ2-7
v_gene: TRBV28
d_gene: .
CDR3nt: TGTGCCAGCAGCCCCGTTGACGTCCATTACGAGCAGTACTTC
CDR3aa: CASSPVDVHYEQYF

abundance: few
j_gene: TRBJ1-4
v_gene: TRBV13
d_gene: TRBD1
CDR3nt: TGTGCCAGCAGCTCAGACAGGGAGGGAGGGAAAACTAATGAAAAACTGTTTTTT
CDR3aa: CASSSDREGGKTNEKLFF

abundance: .
j_gene: TRBJ1-4
v_gene: TRBV11-2
d_gene: .
CDR3nt: TGTGCCAGCAGCTTCCGGGGGAGAAAGGAAAAACTGTTTTTT
CDR3aa: CASSFRGRKEKLFF

abundance: .
j_gene: TRBJ2-5
v_gene: TRBV6-6
d_gene: TRBD2
CDR3nt: TGTGCCAGCCAGCGGGAGGTGAACCAAGAGACCCAGTACTTC
CDR3aa: CASQREVNQETQYF

abundance: .
j_gene: TRBJ2-5
v_gene: TRBV5-6
d_gene: .
CDR3nt: TGTGCCAGCAGCTCCGCTCAGGACGGGGAGACCCAGTACTTC
CDR3aa: CASSSAQDGETQYF

abundance: .
j_gene: TRBJ1-1
v_gene: TRBV19
d_gene: .
CDR3nt: TGTGCCAGTAGTATCCTGGGGGGAACTGAAGCTTCCTTT
CDR3aa: CASSILGGTEASF

abundance: .
j_gene: TRBJ1-5
v_gene: TRBV5-5
d_gene: .
CDR3nt: TGTGCCAGCAGCTTGGACGTTAGCAATCAGCCCCAGCATTTT
CDR3aa: CASSLDVSNQPQHF

abundance: .
j_gene: TRBJ2-7
v_gene: TRBV27
d_gene: TRBD1
CDR3nt: TGTGCCAGCTGGGACAGAGGCTACGAGCAGTACTTC
CDR3aa: CASWDRGYEQYF

abundance: .
j_gene: TRBJ2-7
v_gene: TRBV2
d_gene: .
CDR3nt: TGTGCCAGCAGTGAGTGGCAGGGCTACGAGCAGTACTTC
CDR3aa: CASSEWQGYEQYF

abundance: .
j_gene: TRBJ2-7
v_gene: TRBV2
d_gene: TRBD1
CDR3nt: TGTGCCAGCAGCCTCACCTTGACAGGGGCCTACGAGCAGTACTTC
CDR3aa: CASSLTLTGAYEQYF

abundance: .
j_gene: TRBJ1-4
v_gene: TRBV7-9
d_gene: TRBD1
CDR3nt: TGTGCCAGCACCCTCCGGGACAGGGGCGGAGGGGGTGAAAAACTGTTTTTT
CDR3aa: CASTLRDRGGGGEKLFF

abundance: .
j_gene: TRBJ1-1
v_gene: TRBV3-1
d_gene: .
CDR3nt: TGTGCCAGCAGCCAAGATCCCAACCACACTGAAGCTTTCTTT
CDR3aa: CASSQDPNHTEAFF

abundance: once
j_gene: TRBJ2-5
v_gene: TRBV7-9
d_gene: .
CDR3nt: TGTGCCAGCAGCTTAGAGCGCAGTCAAGAGACCCAGTACTTC
CDR3aa: CASSLERSQETQYF

abundance: .
j_gene: TRBJ2-5
v_gene: TRBV9
d_gene: .
CDR3nt: TGTGCCAGCAGCGTAGTACAGAATGGGGAGACCCAGTACTTC
CDR3aa: CASSVVQNGETQYF

abundance: once
j_gene: TRBJ2-7
v_gene: TRBV4-1
d_gene: .
CDR3nt: TGCGCCAGCAGCCAAGAAGGGGTTTTCAACGAGCAGTACTTC
CDR3aa: CASSQEGVFNEQYF